The T cell receptor beta chain under discussion was sequenced for a study of blood T cell repertoires in COVID-19. Study context: There were acute and convalescent COVID-19 samples, and they came from the United States, Italy and Spain.

Using immunoSEQ multiplex PCR, the repertoire was profiled, and TCRdb retains in-frame clones only, with some absent. In the table there are approximately 230,000 clones, just over 85% of which are singletons. Germline V lookup: CDR1 SNHLY, CDR2 FYNNEI. The length of the CDR3 is 14 residues. Between the trimmed V and J ends, which lost 2 bases and 6 bases, there was a span of 12 bases. The genes are TRBV2 and TRBJ2-3; unclear D gene. The sample was PBMCs or T cells enriched from blood (not recorded which). The sequence was collected from a woman aged 45-65 years with acute COVID-19. In DNA, the CDR3 is TGTGCCAGCAGTGAATTGCTTAGCTCGGATACGCAGTATTTT. It yields the protein CASSELLSSDTQYF.